Each of the 30 T cell receptor beta chains below was sequenced from the same sample in a study of Graves' ophthalmopathy and Graves' hyperthyroidism. Transcripts of RNA were the source for amplifying TCR beta CDR3 regions. An initial RT-PCR round employing HTBI primers preceded a second-round multiplex PCR. Using its own MiXCR run on the multiplex PCR reads, TCRdb lists one record per CDR3 protein. The table has about 160,000 distinct CDR3 sequences, roughly two fifths seen once. Source material: peripheral blood. Receptors originate from a man younger than 45 with Graves' ophthalmopathy.

This sequence joins TRBV12-3 or TRBV12-4 and TRBJ1-1; no reliable D call. The length of the CDR3 is 11 residues. V was pared by 6 bases and J by 11 bases, with 13 bases between. The CDR3 loop is CASSRSYVAFF. CDR3 coding DNA: TGTGCCAGCAGCCGGTCTTATGTTGCTTTCTTT.

V and J are TRBV7-2 and TRBJ2-7; TRBD2 agrees at 10 bases. The CDR3 is 15 residues long. CDR1 is SGHTA, CDR2 FQGNSA, per germline. V dropped 3 bases and J dropped 3; count of bases not matched to a gene: 5. The CDR3 DNA is TGTGCCAGCAGCTTGAGCGGGAGGGCCCTCTACGAGCAGTACTTC. Translated: CASSLSGRALYEQYF.

This clonotype has more than one count but fewer than ten. This chain's CDR3 is CASSQAPRIKTSGKLYTGELFF. The DNA for the CDR3 is TGTGCCAGCAGCCAAGCGCCCCGGATCAAGACTAGCGGGAAATTATACACCGGGGAGCTGTTTTTT. The chain has TRBV3-1 and TRBJ2-2; 11 bases are a match to TRBD2. Unmatched junction bases numbered 19, after V lost 1 base and J lost 3 bases. This CDR3 comprises 22 residues. Germline values: CDR1 LGHDT, CDR2 YNNKEL (reference sequence).

This clonotype was counted many times. The gene calls are TRBV9 and TRBJ1-1; possible D gene TRBD1, 5 bases. Trimming shortened V by 4 bases and J by 6 bases, and 19 bases separated the two germline ends. Per germline, CDR1 SGDLS and CDR2 YYNGEE. The CDR3 runs to 15 residues. The CDR3, as DNA: TGTGCCAGCAGCCCCCCCGGAGGGATGGGGGCTGAAGCTTTCTTT. It yields the protein CASSPPGGMGAEAFF.

This clonotype was seen repeatedly, ten times or more. The chain couples TRBV2 to TRBJ2-7; TRBD2 might be the D (5 bases). The germline CDR1 and CDR2 sequences are SNHLY and FYNNEI. V lost 6 bases and J lost 11, with 14 bases in between. The CDR3 has 11 residues. For the CDR3, the DNA is TGTGCCAGCAGGGAGGAAGGTGGGGAGTACTTC. Protein product: CASREEGGEYF.

Only one count was recorded for this clonotype. The gene calls are TRBV6-1 and TRBJ1-2, with D possibly being TRBD1 (6 bases). CDR1 and CDR2 from the germline V gene are MNHNS and SASEGT. With 7 bases removed from V and 4 bases from J, the gap between germline ends came to 16 bases. This CDR3 is built from 14 residues. This CDR3 is CASTGPGASYGYTF. Here the CDR3 DNA reads TGTGCCAGCACTGGGCCGGGGGCTAGCTATGGCTACACCTTC.

This clonotype showed up many times. One end of the junction is discordant with germline, which a read error may explain. This sequence joins TRBV9 and TRBJ1-1; D call uncertain. CDR1 and CDR2 from the germline V gene are SGDLS and YYNGEE. The CDR3 contains 12 residues. The chain's CDR3 is CASSVDTVPPLF. The DNA for the CDR3 is TGTGCCAGCAGCGTAGATACAGTCCCCCCATTATTT.

In this sample, this clonotype turned up many times. The chain joins TRBV7-2 to TRBJ2-5; TRBD1 or TRBD2 may be the D gene (5 bases each). Germline V lookup: CDR1 SGHTA, CDR2 FQGNSA. V lost 1 base to trimming and J lost 7 bases, with 10 bases between them. CDR3 length: 13 residues. In DNA form, the CDR3 reads TGTGCCAGCAGCTTAGACGGGGCCCGGACCCAGTACTTC. This encodes CASSLDGARTQYF.

The chain has TRBV11-2 and TRBJ2-7; 11 nucleotides match TRBD2. Germline V gene sequence: CDR1 SGHAT, CDR2 FQNNGV. CDR3 length: 15 residues. V was pared by 4 bases and J by 4 bases, with 6 bases of the junction left unmatched. CDR3 amino acids: CASSSISGRVYEQYF. The CDR3 nucleotides are TGTGCCAGCAGCTCTATTAGCGGGAGGGTTTACGAGCAGTACTTC. Supplemented by reference TRBV11-2 and TRBJ2-7, the full variable domain reads EAGVAQSPRYKIIEKRQSVAFWCNPISGHATLYWYQQILGQGPKLLIQFQNNGVVDDSQLPKDRFSAERLKGVDSTLKIQPAKLEDSAVYLCASSSISGRVYEQYFGPGTRLTVT.

This clonotype showed up just a few times. The chain uses TRBV12-3 or TRBV12-4 and TRBJ2-5; D possibly matches TRBD1 or TRBD2 (5 bases each). V shed 4 bases and J shed 1 base, with 16 bases lying between them. CDR3 length: 16 residues. The CDR3 spells CASSSNTPGPQETQYF. Here the CDR3 DNA reads TGTGCCAGCAGTTCAAATACTCCGGGACCCCAAGAGACCCAGTACTTC.

This clonotype was seen at least ten times. The J gene is TRBJ1-5, the V gene TRBV13; TRBD1 is a possible D gene (6 bases). The CDR3 has 16 residues. V lost 0 bases to trimming and J lost 0 bases, with 9 bases between them. Per the germline V gene, CDR1 is PRHDT and CDR2 is FYEKMQ (reference sequence). The CDR3 reads CASSLGGQYSNQPQHF. The CDR3, as DNA: TGTGCCAGCAGCTTAGGGGGACAATATAGCAATCAGCCCCAGCATTTT.

The chain joins TRBV30 to TRBJ1-6, with D unclear. The V end was cut by 0 bases, the J end by 6 bases, with 21 bases between. CDR1 is GTSNPN and CDR2 is SVGIG in the germline V gene (reference sequence). The CDR3 is 18 amino acids. DNA for the CDR3: TGTGCCTGGAGTGTTTTCCCTACTATCGGCCGACTTAATTCACCCCTCCACTTT. Protein: CAWSVFPTIGRLNSPLHF.

The chain links TRBV7-2 to TRBJ2-5; 9 nucleotides match TRBD1. This CDR3 has 13 residues. V shed 6 bases and J 4 bases; nucleotides not matched to a gene: 3. The germline gives CDR1 SGHTA, CDR2 FQGNSA. Here the CDR3 reads CASRRTGAETQYF. CDR3 in DNA: TGTGCCAGCAGACGGACAGGGGCAGAGACCCAGTACTTC.

The chain links TRBV30 to TRBJ2-7, with 8 bases fitting TRBD2. The V and J ends lost 0 bases and 3 bases, in that order; junction bases with no gene match: 1. Germline V gives CDR1 GTSNPN, CDR2 SVGIG (reference sequence). The length of the CDR3 is 13 residues. CDR3 coding DNA: TGTGCCTGGAGTGTTCTAGCGGGCTACGAGCAGTACTTC. It specifies CAWSVLAGYEQYF.

This clonotype has at least ten counts. The gene calls are TRBV6-1 and TRBJ1-1; 11 bases fit TRBD1. V was clipped by 6 bases and J by 8 bases; unmatched bases: 8. CDR3 length equals 14 residues. CDR1 MNHNS and CDR2 SASEGT come from the germline V gene. In nucleotides, the CDR3 is TGTGCCAGCAGCCCCGGGACAGGGGGGACCGAAGCTTTCTTT. This sequence encodes CASSPGTGGTEAFF.

This clonotype showed up many times. The V call is TRBV28, the J call TRBJ2-5, with 9 bases aligning to TRBD2. Germline assignment: CDR1 MDHEN and CDR2 SYDVKM. The CDR3 totals 16 residues. J was trimmed by 5 bases and V by 3 bases; bases with no gene match: 10. Written as DNA, the CDR3 is TGTGCCAGCAGTTTTGCTAGCGGGGAGGGTTTGGAGACCCAGTACTTC. Its translation: CASSFASGEGLETQYF. Variable domain in full (rest from reference TRBV28 and TRBJ2-5): DVKVTQSSRYLVKRTGEKVFLECVQDMDHENMFWYRQDPGLGLRLIYFSYDVKMKEKGDIPEGYSVSREKKERFSLILESASTNQTSMYLCASSFASGEGLETQYFGPGTRLLVL.

Ten or more counts support this clonotype. The V call is TRBV7-6, the J call TRBJ2-7; perhaps TRBD1 as D (5 bases). V shed 4 bases and J shed 4 bases, with 23 bases lying between them. CDR3 size: 17 residues. The germline V gene has CDR1 SGHVS and CDR2 FNYEAQ. The CDR3 DNA reads TGTGCCAGCAGCTCGCTTCTAGACAGTCCTCTTATTTACGAGCAGTACTTC. Protein: CASSSLLDSPLIYEQYF.

The sample holds many counts of this clonotype. CDR3 region: CASSFGGITYEQYF. The CDR3 bases are TGTGCCAGCAGCTTTGGTGGGATCACCTACGAGCAGTACTTC. This chain links TRBV7-2 with TRBJ2-7; D unresolved. The CDR3 sequence is 14 residues long. Per germline, CDR1 SGHTA and CDR2 FQGNSA. Deletions cut 3 bases from V and 2 bases from J, with 11 bases between.

V gene TRBV12-3 or TRBV12-4 combines with J gene TRBJ2-2, with D tentatively TRBD2 (6 bases). There are 15 residues in the CDR3. Deletions cut 5 bases from V and 0 bases from J, with 10 bases between. CDR3 DNA sequence: TGTGCCAGCAGTCCCGGGACTTCGAACACCGGGGAGCTGTTTTTT. This sequence encodes CASSPGTSNTGELFF.

This clonotype was picked up many times. The rearrangement uses TRBV28 and TRBJ2-7; 7 bases match TRBD2. The V segment lost 6 bases and the J segment 4 bases; nucleotides outside the gene matches: 3. Germline values: CDR1 MDHEN, CDR2 SYDVKM. The length of the CDR3 is 12 residues. CDR3 sequence (DNA): TGTGCCAGCAGCAAGCGGGAATACGAGCAGTACTTC. Protein product: CASSKREYEQYF. Filled out from reference TRBV28 and TRBJ2-7, the complete variable domain reads DVKVTQSSRYLVKRTGEKVFLECVQDMDHENMFWYRQDPGLGLRLIYFSYDVKMKEKGDIPEGYSVSREKKERFSLILESASTNQTSMYLCASSKREYEQYFGPGTRLTVT.

This clonotype was observed at least ten times. This chain links TRBV10-3 with TRBJ1-1, with D hard to call. CDR1 and CDR2 from the germline V gene are ENHRY and SYGVKD. Between the trimmed V and J ends, which lost 6 bases and 11 bases, there was a span of 28 bases. This CDR3 comprises 16 residues. As DNA, the CDR3 is TGTGCCATCAGCCAGCCCGACCATCCCGTGGCGGTTGGGGCTTTCTTT. This codes for CAISQPDHPVAVGAFF.

V and J are TRBV6-1 and TRBJ1-1; 7 bases are a match to TRBD1. Germline V gene data show CDR1 as MNHNS and CDR2 as SASEGT. This CDR3 comprises 17 residues. Trimming cost V 3 bases and J 0 bases; bases outside gene matches: 10. CDR3 region: CASSESRGSFLNTEAFF. CDR3 sequence (DNA): TGTGCCAGCAGTGAGAGCAGGGGGTCATTTTTGAACACTGAAGCTTTCTTT.

This clonotype has ten or more counts. A single base separates this from a much larger clone, so it may be a read error. Given the absence of the conserved phenylalanine or tryptophan at the CDR3 end, a read error is likely. The chain is built from TRBV24-1 and TRBJ1-1; unclear D gene. V lost 7 bases and J lost 4, with 6 bases in between. CDR1 and CDR2 from the germline V gene are KGHDR and SFDVKD. The CDR3 has 11 residues. CDR3 protein: CATRGFTEAFL. The CDR3 DNA is TGTGCCACCAGAGGGTTCACTGAAGCTTTCCTT.

The chain joins TRBV12-3 or TRBV12-4 to TRBJ1-1; D remains unclear. CDR3 length: 14 amino acids. V gave up 5 bases and J gave up 3 bases, with 13 bases separating them. The CDR3 loop is CASSNPGKDTEAFF. CDR3 DNA: TGTGCCAGCAGTAACCCAGGCAAGGACACTGAAGCTTTCTTT.

This clonotype was observed at least ten times. This sequence joins TRBV27 and TRBJ1-5, with D unclear. CDR1 and CDR2 (germline): MNHEY, SMNVEV (reference sequence). The CDR3 has 13 residues. V gave up 6 bases and J gave up 0 bases, with 6 bases separating them. CDR3 sequence: CASSHYSNQPQHF. CDR3 DNA sequence: TGTGCCAGCAGCCATTATAGCAATCAGCCCCAGCATTTT.

There are many counts of this clonotype. The chain combines TRBV6-1 with TRBJ2-2, with D hard to call. Per germline, CDR1 MNHNS and CDR2 SASEGT. The CDR3 is made up of 13 amino acids. Between the trimmed V and J ends, which lost 7 bases and 4 bases, there was a span of 10 bases. The DNA of the CDR3 is TGTGCCAGCACTACGACAACCACCGGGGAGCTGTTTTTT. Translating gives CASTTTTTGELFF.

This clonotype was recorded once. This chain uses TRBV12-3 or TRBV12-4 with TRBJ2-5, with D hard to call. The length of the CDR3 is 15 residues. Trimming shortened V by 6 bases and J by 5 bases, and 19 bases separated the two germline ends. The CDR3 reads CASSLVQRPLETQYF. As DNA, the CDR3 is TGTGCCAGCAGCTTGGTTCAGAGGCCCCTTGAGACCCAGTACTTC.

The rearrangement uses TRBV24-1 and TRBJ2-2, with D unresolved. CDR3 length: 15 residues. The germline V and J ends were trimmed by 0 bases and 2 bases, with 6 bases remaining between them. CDR1 and CDR2 (germline): KGHDR, SFDVKD. The CDR3 region has the DNA TGTGCCACCAGTGATTTGCAAGGAAACACCGGGGAGCTGTTTTTT. Amino acids: CATSDLQGNTGELFF.

This clonotype was recorded many times. The V gene is TRBV12-3 or TRBV12-4, the J gene TRBJ1-5; tentative D call: TRBD1 (6 bases). There are 17 residues in the CDR3. V was cut by 4 bases and J by 1 base, with 17 bases left in between. The CDR3: CASSSRGGHRSNQPQHF. The CDR3 DNA is TGTGCCAGCAGTTCCCGTGGGGGGCATAGGAGCAATCAGCCCCAGCATTTT.

The rearrangement links TRBV7-2 to TRBJ1-2; D is undetermined. V dropped 1 base and J dropped 7 bases, with 10 bases sitting between them. CDR1 is SGHTA and CDR2 is FQGNSA in the germline V gene. The CDR3 consists of 13 residues. The CDR3: CASSLDSGAGYTF. The CDR3 DNA sequence: TGTGCCAGCAGCTTAGACTCGGGAGCTGGCTACACCTTC.